This T cell receptor beta chain was sequenced for a study of T cells in narcolepsy (dated by TCRdb to about 2018). At the level of the whole study: Healthy control donors were enrolled in the study alongside patients who had narcolepsy type 1 or type 2 (NT1, NT2). Autoreactive T cells targeting hypocretin neuron self-antigens (hypocretin, TRIB2) were sought in narcolepsy patients, and TCR Vbeta sequencing was used to track clonotypes in blood and CSF.

For TCR Vbeta sequencing, memory CD4+ T cells were sorted ex vivo from the peripheral blood of narcolepsy patients and healthy controls. This clone is characterized as medium-sized (0.01 to 0.1%). No cognate antigen has been identified for it. No base quality values were provided; no much bigger clone lies one nucleotide off. Summary of the overall study and its limitations: Plots comparing CSF and blood CD4+ T cell clonotypes from the same patient highlighted HCRT-specific and TRIB2-specific autoreactive clonotypes. Numbers of sequenced blood memory CD4+ clonotypes were comparable, with averages of some 38,000 in patients and 30,000 to 35,000 in controls. According to the report, autoreactive clonotypes were detected serially in the blood of the same patients and of different patients, but not in healthy controls. No sequences matching autoreactive T cell clones were contained in some blood memory CD4+ repertoires from patients and controls.

Receptor libraries were prepared by the immunoSEQ multiplex PCR assay. Imported from immuneACCESS, the table was reduced by TCRdb to in-frame sequences with V and J called. These copies leave out some clones; in studies compared against another copy, an unresolved V gene accounts for under half, and the cause of the remainder is not known. Counted in this sample were around 35,000 clones; 75% to 90% of them appeared once. 1.1% of the sample goes to the ten largest clones. The CDR3, cysteine through phenylalanine, is 14 amino acids long. CDR3 DNA is the only sequence kept; it has 42 bases, read in frame from the first base. Deletion took 3 bases off V and 7 bases off J, with a span of 10 bases between the germline ends. For CDR1 and CDR2, the germline V gene (reference sequence) lists LNHDA and SQIVND.

This clonotype was sampled from a human donor in good health. Input material: memory (CD45RA-) CD4+ T cells from blood. The intended sense of this specimen's cell subset or site label: memory T cells sorted ex vivo from peripheral blood. The receptor chain draws on TRBV19 and TRBJ1-6, with no confident D gene call. The DNA is TGTGCCAGTAGTATTGCCGTCGGGAATTCACCCCTCCACTTT. It encodes CASSIAVGNSPLHF.